A selection of T cell receptor beta chains follows, all from one sample in a study of technical replicates of blood from a handful of donors. Only in-frame clones appear in the TCRdb table, and some are missing; sequencing was by immunoSEQ multiplex PCR. The sample includes approximately 59,000 clones, approximately 86% seen only once; the top ten take about 5.5%. Sample: PBMCs. These receptors were collected from a human donor in good health. Some clones in this sample may be carry-over from other donors' samples. CDR3s include the opening cysteine and the closing phenylalanine or tryptophan. The order of the fields is J gene, D gene, clone size, CDR3 length, V gene, CDR3 protein, CDR3 DNA. The D gene is left open where the match is weak. Clone sizes are given selectively: once, few, many, or a class where the clone is expanded.

TRBJ2-5,NA,NA,15,TRBV4-2,CASSQERGSAETQYF,TGTGCCAGCAGCCAAGAACGGGGGAGTGCTGAGACCCAGTACTTC
TRBJ2-7,NA,NA,14,TRBV6-1,CATFPRVTGGEQYF,TGTGCCACCTTCCCCAGGGTAACCGGGGGTGAGCAGTACTTC
TRBJ1-1,TRBD1,once,14,TRBV27,CASSEMTGYTEAFF,TGTGCCAGCAGTGAGATGACAGGGTACACTGAAGCTTTCTTT
TRBJ1-1,NA,NA,15,TRBV9,CASSVGGLMNTEAFF,TGTGCCAGCAGCGTAGGTGGTCTAATGAACACTGAAGCTTTCTTT
TRBJ2-1,NA,NA,14,TRBV15,CATSRQSGYNEQFF,TGTGCCACCAGCAGACAATCGGGGTACAATGAGCAGTTCTTC
TRBJ2-7,NA,NA,18,TRBV6-1,CASSEALPGLMNIYEQYF,TGTGCCAGCAGTGAAGCGCTACCTGGGCTGATGAATATCTACGAGCAGTACTTC
TRBJ2-6,NA,NA,18,TRBV4-3,CASSQDKGRPSGANVLTF,TGCGCCAGCAGCCAAGATAAGGGGCGTCCCTCTGGGGCCAACGTCCTGACTTTC
TRBJ2-5,NA,NA,14,TRBV7-9,CASSFREFAETQYF,TGTGCCAGCAGCTTCCGGGAGTTTGCAGAGACCCAGTACTTC
TRBJ2-7,NA,NA,13,TRBV30,CAWSVDSPREQYF,TGTGCCTGGAGTGTAGACTCACCCCGGGAGCAGTACTTC
TRBJ1-1,TRBD1,NA,15,TRBV7-9,CASSIRQGSNTEAFF,TGTGCCAGCAGCATTAGACAGGGCTCGAACACTGAAGCTTTCTTT
TRBJ2-7,NA,NA,15,TRBV5-4,CASSLSSGSSYEQYF,TGTGCCAGCAGCCTGAGTAGCGGCAGCTCCTACGAGCAGTACTTC
TRBJ1-2,TRBD1,NA,14,TRBV7-9,CASSSSGQNYGYTF,TGTGCCAGCAGCTCCTCGGGACAGAACTATGGCTACACCTTC
TRBJ1-1,NA,NA,17,TRBV4-1,CASSQEALRGSGTEAFF,TGCGCCAGCAGCCAAGAGGCGCTGCGGGGGTCTGGCACTGAAGCTTTCTTT
TRBJ2-5,NA,NA,14,TRBV5-4,CASSLVAGRETQYF,TGTGCCAGCAGCTTGGTAGCAGGGCGGGAGACCCAGTACTTC
TRBJ2-2,TRBD2,NA,17,TRBV6-1,CASSGGLAGARGGELFF,TGTGCCAGCAGTGGGGGACTAGCGGGAGCACGGGGCGGGGAGCTGTTTTTT
TRBJ2-3,TRBD2,once,17,TRBV11-3,CASSQGLAGTPTDTQYF,TGTGCCAGCAGCCAGGGACTAGCGGGAACACCCACAGATACGCAGTATTTT
TRBJ2-7,TRBD2,once,16,TRBV11-2,CASSRTLPSGGYEQYF,TGTGCCAGCAGCCGTACGTTACCTAGCGGAGGGTACGAGCAGTACTTC
TRBJ2-1,NA,NA,13,TRBV30,CAWVAGSYNEQFF,TGTGCCTGGGTCGCGGGATCCTACAATGAGCAGTTCTTC
TRBJ2-1,NA,NA,16,TRBV5-6,CASTPGAGLTYNEQFF,TGTGCCAGCACCCCGGGCGCGGGACTTACTTACAATGAGCAGTTCTTC
TRBJ2-7,TRBD1,NA,15,TRBV6-5,CASSYHRTGSYEQYF,TGTGCCAGCAGTTACCATCGGACAGGGAGTTACGAGCAGTACTTC
TRBJ1-5,TRBD1,NA,14,TRBV7-9,CASSTQGARQPQHF,TGTGCCAGCAGCACCCAGGGGGCGAGGCAGCCCCAGCATTTT
TRBJ2-5,NA,NA,13,TRBV6-1,CASSVQGRETQYF,TGTGCCAGCAGTGTACAGGGCAGGGAGACCCAGTACTTC
TRBJ2-1,NA,NA,15,TRBV9,CASSPRSASYNEQFF,TGTGCCAGCAGCCCTAGGTCAGCCTCCTACAATGAGCAGTTCTTC
TRBJ2-5,NA,NA,13,TRBV5-8,CASSNRVSETQYF,TGTGCCAGCAGCAACAGGGTCTCAGAGACCCAGTACTTC
TRBJ1-4,NA,few,15,TRBV7-8,CASSLVLGLGEKLFF,TGTGCCAGCAGCTTAGTCCTGGGGCTGGGTGAAAAACTGTTTTTT
TRBJ2-1,TRBD2,NA,17,TRBV25-1,CASSEHVGTSVNNEQFF,TGTGCCAGCAGTGAACATGTAGGGACTAGCGTTAACAATGAGCAGTTCTTC
TRBJ2-1,TRBD2,NA,16,TRBV7-7,CASSLRLAGGYNEQFF,TGTGCCAGCAGCTTAAGGCTAGCGGGAGGCTACAATGAGCAGTTCTTC
TRBJ2-7,NA,NA,16,TRBV10-3,CAISEFNRDIHYEQYF,TGTGCCATCAGTGAATTTAACCGGGACATTCACTACGAGCAGTACTTC
TRBJ2-2,NA,once,15,TRBV6-1,CASSDPGLRTGELFF,TGTGCCAGCTCAGACCCGGGACTGAGGACCGGGGAGCTGTTTTTT
TRBJ2-5,NA,medium-sized,16,TRBV4-1,CASSRRLGASGETQYF,TGCGCCAGCAGCCGGCGTCTTGGTGCCTCAGGGGAGACCCAGTACTTC
TRBJ1-2,TRBD1,NA,14,TRBV7-9,CASSLADRSYGYTF,TGTGCCAGCAGCTTAGCGGACAGGAGCTATGGCTACACCTTC
TRBJ1-1,NA,NA,14,TRBV6-5,CASSYATGGTEAFF,TGTGCCAGCAGTTACGCAACCGGGGGGACTGAAGCTTTCTTT
TRBJ2-5,TRBD1,NA,16,TRBV27,CASRSLRGQASETQYF,TGTGCCAGCAGATCACTCCGGGGACAGGCCTCGGAGACCCAGTACTTC
TRBJ2-5,TRBD2,few,16,TRBV12-5,CASGLVRASGQETQYF,TGTGCTAGTGGTTTGGTACGCGCTAGCGGACAAGAGACCCAGTACTTC
TRBJ2-1,TRBD2,NA,15,TRBV9,CASSVEGTRYNEQFF,TGTGCCAGCAGCGTAGAGGGGACTAGGTACAATGAGCAGTTCTTC
TRBJ1-1,NA,NA,13,TRBV7-3,CASSLGWNTEAFF,TGTGCCAGCAGCTTAGGCTGGAACACTGAAGCTTTCTTT
TRBJ2-5,TRBD2,once,15,TRBV5-1,CASRPGSGGPETQYF,TGCGCCAGCCGTCCTGGAAGCGGGGGCCCCGAGACCCAGTACTTC
TRBJ1-1,TRBD1,few,14,TRBV5-1,CASSIQGANTEAFF,TGCGCCAGCAGCATACAGGGGGCAAACACTGAAGCTTTCTTT
TRBJ1-4,TRBD1,NA,15,TRBV5-1,CASSLGQGSNEKLFF,TGCGCCAGCAGCTTGGGACAGGGGAGTAATGAAAAACTGTTTTTT
TRBJ1-1,NA,few,11,TRBV30,CAWSRVPEAFF,TGTGCCTGGAGCAGGGTACCTGAAGCTTTCTTT
TRBJ2-1,TRBD2,NA,15,TRBV6-1,CASRGLAGSTNEQFF,TGTGCCAGCAGGGGACTAGCGGGGAGTACCAATGAGCAGTTCTTC
TRBJ2-1,TRBD2,NA,14,TRBV6-6,CASSSGTRTDEQFF,TGTGCCAGCAGTTCCGGGACTAGGACCGATGAGCAGTTCTTC
TRBJ1-3,NA,NA,16,TRBV7-2,CASSLIAGHSGNTIYF,TGTGCCAGCAGCTTAATTGCCGGACACTCTGGAAACACCATATATTTT
TRBJ2-1,NA,NA,11,TRBV7-8,CASSGPGEQFF,TGTGCCAGCAGCGGGCCAGGGGAGCAGTTCTTC
TRBJ2-3,NA,NA,14,TRBV5-1,CASSLAPGPDTQYF,TGCGCCAGCAGCTTGGCCCCAGGTCCAGATACGCAGTATTTT
TRBJ2-3,TRBD1,NA,15,TRBV4-3,CASSQDRDLTDTQYF,TGCGCCAGCAGCCAGGACAGGGACCTCACAGATACGCAGTATTTT
TRBJ1-1,NA,NA,13,TRBV6-5,CASTRGGSTEAFF,TGTGCCAGCACCCGGGGGGGGAGCACTGAAGCTTTCTTT
TRBJ2-1,NA,NA,13,TRBV11-2,CASSRGGYNEQFF,TGTGCCAGCAGCAGGGGGGGCTACAATGAGCAGTTCTTC
TRBJ2-7,NA,NA,13,TRBV10-3,CAIRHPSSYEQYF,TGTGCCATCAGGCACCCTAGCTCCTACGAGCAGTACTTC
TRBJ1-3,NA,NA,13,TRBV7-3,CASSEGGSSTIYF,TGTGCCAGCAGCGAGGGCGGCTCGAGCACCATATATTTT
TRBJ1-1,NA,NA,14,TRBV29-1,CSVEDWGGITEAFF,TGCAGCGTTGAAGATTGGGGAGGAATCACTGAAGCTTTCTTT
TRBJ2-7,TRBD2,once,18,TRBV4-3,CASSQEEDTSGSAYEQYF,TGCGCCAGCAGCCAAGAGGAGGACACCAGCGGGAGTGCCTACGAGCAGTACTTC
TRBJ2-1,TRBD2,NA,16,TRBV5-1,CASSLPGLAGGGEQFF,TGCGCCAGCAGCTTGCCGGGACTAGCGGGGGGGGGTGAGCAGTTCTTC
TRBJ2-1,TRBD2,NA,16,TRBV7-3,CASSFRLAGYYNEQFF,TGTGCCAGCAGCTTCAGACTAGCGGGGTACTACAATGAGCAGTTCTTC
TRBJ1-5,NA,once,13,TRBV19,CASRREGGQPQHF,TGTGCCAGTAGACGGGAAGGCGGCCAGCCCCAGCATTTT
TRBJ1-4,TRBD1,NA,15,TRBV5-4,CASSLQGAGNEKLFF,TGTGCCAGCAGCTTACAGGGGGCGGGGAATGAAAAACTGTTTTTT
TRBJ2-1,TRBD2,NA,15,TRBV6-5,CASSRLAGEVYEQFF,TGTGCCAGCAGTAGACTAGCGGGGGAGGTCTATGAGCAGTTCTTC
TRBJ2-7,NA,NA,14,TRBV27,CASSLQGLPYEQYF,TGTGCCAGCAGTTTACAGGGTCTTCCCTACGAGCAGTACTTC